The 17 T cell receptor beta chains below come from one sample, sequenced in a study of T-cell reconstitution after alpha-beta-depleted transplantation in children. During its preparation, the TCRbeta library received unique molecular identifiers. From the PCR reads, TCRdb called clonotypes with MiXCR, one entry per CDR3 protein. Of 550,000 to 800,000 distinct CDR3 sequences detected, around 14% appear once; the ten largest clones hold roughly 0.77%. Sequences were derived from PBMCs, sampled before TCRalphabeta/CD19-depleted stem cell transplant. The receptors shown here come from a girl aged 2-15 years with congenital amegakaryocytic thrombocytopenia, due to receive a stem cell transplant.

This clonotype appeared once. The chain joins TRBV3-1 to TRBJ2-2; 9 bases are shared with TRBD2. In germline, CDR1 is LGHDT, CDR2 YNNKEL (reference sequence). This CDR3 is built from 16 residues. Germline trimming cut 6 bases from V and 7 bases from J; bases unmatched to any gene: 12. The CDR3 sequence is CASRSRGRGGNGELFF. Here the CDR3 DNA reads TGTGCCAGCAGAAGCAGAGGGCGGGGGGGGAACGGGGAGCTGTTTTTT.

This clonotype occurred many times. This chain connects TRBV11-2 to TRBJ2-1, with a possible D match to TRBD2 (5 bases). The germline V gene has CDR1 SGHAT and CDR2 FQNNGV. Trimming took off 5 bases at V and 14 bases at J, with 22 bases between the two ends. This CDR3 is 14 amino acids long. For the CDR3, the DNA is TGTGCCAGCAGCGCTCTTGGGAATCCCGGGGATGAGTTCTTC. Amino acids: CASSALGNPGDEFF.

This clonotype turned up a few times. The rearrangement uses TRBV20-1 and TRBJ2-7, with 8 bases fitting TRBD2. Looked up from germline, CDR1 is DFQATT and CDR2 is SNEGSKA (reference sequence). V was pared by 6 bases and J by 3 bases, with 7 bases of the junction left unmatched. The CDR3 is 13 amino acids. Here the CDR3 reads CSASSGRLYEQYF. In nucleotides, the CDR3 is TGCAGTGCATCCAGCGGGAGACTCTACGAGCAGTACTTC.

The table lists this clonotype with a few counts. The chain couples TRBV5-1 to TRBJ1-2, with TRBD1 matching over 7 bases. Per germline, CDR1 SGHRS and CDR2 YFSETQ. This CDR3 is built from 12 residues. V lost 4 bases to trimming and J lost 7 bases; unmatched junction nucleotides: 4. In DNA, the CDR3 is TGCGCCAGCAGCCGAGACAGGGCTGGCTACACCTTC. Translated: CASSRDRAGYTF.

The chain joins TRBV5-1 to TRBJ2-1; 9 bases agree with TRBD2. With 0 bases clipped from V and 10 bases from J, the junction kept 5 bases outside the gene matches. CDR3 length: 14 amino acids. CDR1 and CDR2 from the germline V gene are SGHRS and YFSETQ. CDR3 loop: CASSLAGSGGEQFF. Here the CDR3 DNA reads TGCGCCAGCAGCTTGGCCGGTAGCGGGGGCGAGCAGTTCTTC.

This rearrangement joins TRBV7-8 to TRBJ1-2, with D hard to call. There are 13 residues in the CDR3. In germline, CDR1 is SGHVS, CDR2 FQNEAQ. Trimming cost V 10 bases and J 5 bases, with 17 bases left between them. CDR3 sequence: CATVPHPEYGYTF. CDR3 bases: TGTGCCACCGTCCCCCATCCCGAATATGGCTACACCTTC.

This clonotype has at least ten counts. The V and J genes are TRBV29-1 and TRBJ2-5, with D unresolved. This CDR3 has 12 amino acids. Trimming took off 3 bases at V and 1 base at J, with 6 bases between the two ends. CDR1 SQVTM and CDR2 ANQGSEA come from the germline V gene. This CDR3 reads CSVDAVQETQYF. The DNA for the CDR3 is TGCAGCGTTGATGCAGTCCAAGAGACCCAGTACTTC.

In its sample, this clonotype was seen a few times. The chain has TRBV29-1 and TRBJ2-1; D may correspond to TRBD1 or TRBD2 (5 bases each). The CDR3 has 14 residues. V lost 0 bases, J lost 10 bases, and 16 bases lay in between. Germline CDR1 and CDR2: SQVTM and ANQGSEA. The CDR3 DNA reads TGCAGCGTTGAAGATCGGGACCATAAACGAGAGCAGTTCTTC. Amino acid sequence: CSVEDRDHKREQFF.

This clonotype has a count of ten or more. CDR3 amino acids: CASSIRGATSSYNEQFF. The CDR3 region has the DNA TGTGCCAGCAGCATACGTGGGGCAACCAGCTCCTACAATGAGCAGTTCTTC. The chain links TRBV11-3 to TRBJ2-1; possible D gene TRBD1, 5 bases. This CDR3 has 17 amino acids. The germline V and J ends were trimmed by 5 bases and 0 bases, with 17 bases remaining between them. The germline gives CDR1 SGHNT, CDR2 YENEEA.

The V call is TRBV20-1, the J call TRBJ1-5; TRBD1 might be the D (6 bases). This CDR3 has 12 residues. Trimming removed 7 bases from V and 7 bases from J, with 14 bases in between. The germline V gene has CDR1 DFQATT and CDR2 SNEGSKA (reference sequence). The CDR3 DNA follows: TGCAGTGTTTTAGTGGGGGGCCAGCCCCAGCATTTT. Its protein is CSVLVGGQPQHF.

The table lists this clonotype with a few counts. The rearrangement uses TRBV3-1 and TRBJ2-3, with 7 nucleotides matching TRBD1. The CDR3 length is 15 residues. Germline CDR1 LGHDT, CDR2 YNNKEL (reference sequence). V lost 4 bases and J lost 6; bases outside the gene matches: 10. CDR3 in amino acids: CASSPRQGLDDTQYF. The CDR3 region has the DNA TGTGCCAGCAGCCCAAGACAGGGTCTAGACGATACGCAGTATTTT.

There are many counts of this clonotype. The chain employs TRBV20-1 and TRBJ2-3; 14 bases fit TRBD2. CDR3 length equals 16 residues. The ends lost 2 bases at V and 4 bases at J; junction bases unmatched: 5. Germline values: CDR1 DFQATT, CDR2 SNEGSKA (reference sequence). The CDR3, as DNA: TGCAGTGCTAGACGCGGGACTAGCGGGAGATCAGATACGCAGTATTTT. It codes for CSARRGTSGRSDTQYF.

The V and J genes are TRBV18 and TRBJ2-1; TRBD2 might be the D (6 bases). This CDR3 has 16 residues. Trimming left V 4 bases short and J 6 bases short, with 19 bases between. Germline V gene data show CDR1 as KGHSH and CDR2 as LQKENI. The CDR3 reads CASSQALGRPINEQFF. CDR3 coding DNA: TGTGCCAGCTCACAGGCCTTGGGGAGGCCTATCAATGAGCAGTTCTTC.

In its sample, this clonotype was seen a few times. The rearrangement joins TRBV20-1 to TRBJ2-5; either TRBD1 or TRBD2 may supply D (6 bases each). V lost 6 bases to trimming and J lost 1 base, with 21 bases between them. CDR3 size: 16 residues. Looked up from germline, CDR1 is DFQATT and CDR2 is SNEGSKA (reference sequence). CDR3 sequence reads: CSAKIGGREFQETQYF. The CDR3 region has the DNA TGCAGTGCCAAAATCGGGGGCAGGGAGTTCCAAGAGACCCAGTACTTC.

This rearrangement joins TRBV30 to TRBJ1-1, with D uncertain. CDR1 and CDR2 from the germline V gene are GTSNPN and SVGIG (reference sequence). There are 12 residues in the CDR3. The CDR3: CACGQPNTEAFF. For the CDR3, the DNA is TGTGCTTGCGGTCAACCTAACACTGAAGCTTTCTTT. Drawing the rest from reference TRBV30 and TRBJ1-1, the complete variable domain is SQTIHQWPATLVQPVGSPLSLECTVEGTSNPNLYWYRQAAGRGLQLLFYSVGIGQISSEVPQNLSASRPQDRQFILSSKKLLLSDSGFYLCACGQPNTEAFFGQGTRLTVV.

The table lists this clonotype with a few counts. V is TRBV7-2 and J is TRBJ2-7; no definite D call. Germline CDR1 SGHTA, CDR2 FQGNSA. The V end was cut by 2 bases, the J end by 2 bases, with 7 bases between. The CDR3 length is 13 residues. Written as DNA, the CDR3 is TGTGCCAGCAGCTTATGGGCCACCTACGAGCAGTACTTC. It yields the protein CASSLWATYEQYF. Together with reference TRBV7-2 and TRBJ2-7, the CDR3 gives the full variable domain: GAGVSQSPSNKVTEKGKDVELRCDPISGHTALYWYRQSLGQGLEFLIYFQGNSAPDKSGLPSDRFSAERTGGSVSTLTIQRTQQEDSAVYLCASSLWATYEQYFGPGTRLTVT.

This clonotype was seen many times. V is TRBV7-8 and J is TRBJ2-3; TRBD2 aligns across 10 bases. The CDR3 extends over 16 amino acids. Unmatched junction bases numbered 6, after V lost 4 bases and J lost 2 bases. The V gene's germline CDR1 is SGHVS and CDR2 FQNEAQ. The DNA of the CDR3 is TGTGCCAGCAGCTCCTTAGCGGGAGGTGCCACAGATACGCAGTATTTT. This gives the protein CASSSLAGGATDTQYF.